This T cell receptor (beta chain) was captured by sequencing in a study of T cell responses to AZD1222 COVID-19 vaccine. Study-level findings and limits: Clonal diversity was possibly underestimated, and the donors were mostly white British, with more females. Two doses of AZD1222 preceded a rise in Spike-specific TCR breadth and depth. The study identified only five or six AZD1222 recipients as seropositive at baseline.

Profiling relied on immunoSEQ multiplex PCR, and the TCRdb table lists in-frame clones only, not all of them. The table records around 130,000 clones, 92% of them present only once. As to this clone: Its antigen is unidentified.

The CDR3 contains 12 residues. V lost 2 bases and J 4 bases, leaving 4 bases between the germline ends. The chain couples TRBV12-3 or TRBV12-4 to TRBJ2-3; D is undetermined. This sequence was found in an adult who received the AZD1222 COVID-19 vaccine. The sequencing used peripheral blood, collected 28 days after the second AZD1222 dose. This CDR3 is CASSLSADTQYF. For the CDR3, the DNA is TGTGCCAGCAGTTTATCGGCAGATACGCAGTATTTT.